These 26 T cell receptor beta chains originate from one sample sequenced in a study of OX40 agonist ivuxolimab in advanced cancers. TCRdb keeps only in-frame clones here, not all; method: immunoSEQ multiplex PCR. This table holds about 72,000 clones, approximately 92% found once. Here the sequenced sample was CD4+ or CD8+ T cells sorted from blood, taken in a trial of the OX40 agonist ivuxolimab. Receptors were obtained from an adult with an advanced solid tumor such as melanoma, head and neck, liver or kidney cancer.

The V and J genes are TRBV6-5 and TRBJ1-2; D perhaps matches TRBD1 (5 bases). This CDR3 is 12 amino acids long. V shed 5 bases and J shed 6 bases, with 10 bases lying between them. CDR1 is MNHEY, CDR2 SVGAGI, per germline. The CDR3 DNA sequence: TGTGCCAGCAGTCGGAAAGGGGATGGCTACACCTTC. As protein: CASSRKGDGYTF.

The chain couples TRBV11-3 to TRBJ1-1; D remains ambiguous. V lost 3 bases, J lost 6 bases, and 11 bases lay in between. The CDR3 has 13 amino acids. Germline CDR1 is SGHNT and CDR2 is YENEEA. The DNA for the CDR3 is TGTGCCAGCAGCTTCGCGGGAGTGGCTGAAGCTTTCTTT. Translation gives CASSFAGVAEAFF. Variable domain in full (rest from reference TRBV11-3 and TRBJ1-1): EAGVVQSPRYKIIEKKQPVAFWCNPISGHNTLYWYLQNLGQGPELLIRYENEEAVDDSQLPKDRFSAERLKGVDSTLKIQPAELGDSAVYLCASSFAGVAEAFFGQGTRLTVV.

The rearrangement links TRBV7-2 to TRBJ1-4; D ambiguous. Germline V gene lookup returns CDR1 SGHTA and CDR2 FQGNSA. The CDR3 has 14 residues. Between the trimmed V and J ends, which lost 1 base and 7 bases, there was a span of 10 bases. The CDR3 here is CASSLVGSGEKLFF. Here the CDR3 DNA reads TGTGCCAGCAGCTTAGTGGGATCGGGTGAAAAACTGTTTTTT.

This clone was observed a single time. This rearrangement joins TRBV7-9 to TRBJ2-3; TRBD1 aligns across 9 bases. CDR1 and CDR2 from the germline V gene are SEHNR and FQNEAQ (reference sequence). Losses at the gene ends were 1 base for V and 2 bases for J; bases not matched to a gene: 1. This CDR3 contains 15 residues. For the CDR3, the DNA is TGTGCCAGCAGCTTAGGGACAGGGGCCACAGATACGCAGTATTTT. Protein sequence: CASSLGTGATDTQYF.

This chain uses TRBV4-1 with TRBJ2-3, with 8 bases fitting TRBD2. CDR3 length equals 16 residues. From germline, CDR1 is MGHRA and CDR2 YSYEKL. Trimming cost V 6 bases and J 0 bases; bases outside gene matches: 8. The CDR3, as DNA: TGCGCCAGCAGGGTCAGACTAGCGCCCAGCACAGATACGCAGTATTTT. Its protein is CASRVRLAPSTDTQYF.

V and J are TRBV29-1 and TRBJ1-3; D may be TRBD1 (6 bases). The CDR3 is 14 amino acids. From germline, CDR1 is SQVTM and CDR2 ANQGSEA. V shed 6 bases and J shed 4 bases, with 16 bases lying between them. As DNA, the CDR3 is TGCAGCGTGGCTGGGACACTAGCCGGAAACACCATATATTTT. Protein sequence: CSVAGTLAGNTIYF.

V is TRBV5-1 and J is TRBJ2-1, with 10 bases that match TRBD2. V gave up 5 bases and J gave up 0 bases; unmatched junction bases: 8. The CDR3 extends over 17 amino acids. Germline CDR1 reads SGHRS; CDR2 reads YFSETQ. The CDR3: CASRTSGWNRSYNEQFF. Here the CDR3 DNA reads TGCGCCAGCAGGACTAGCGGGTGGAATCGCTCCTACAATGAGCAGTTCTTC. Together with reference TRBV5-1 and TRBJ2-1, the CDR3 gives the full variable domain: KAGVTQTPRYLIKTRGQQVTLSCSPISGHRSVSWYQQTPGQGLQFLFEYFSETQRNKGNFPGRFSGRQFSNSRSEMNVSTLELGDSALYLCASRTSGWNRSYNEQFFGPGTRLTVL.

As regards this clone: The same CDR3 also results from other DNA sequences found in this sample. The chain couples TRBV10-3 to TRBJ2-6; D is possibly TRBD1 (6 bases). CDR3 length: 19 residues. Germline lookup yields CDR1 ENHRY and CDR2 SYGVKD. The ends were cut back, 4 bases at V and 0 bases at J, with 19 bases in the middle. The CDR3 DNA follows: TGTGCCATCAGTGCCATCACCCCAGGGGCCAGCTCTGGGGCCAACGTCCTGACTTTC. Protein: CAISAITPGASSGANVLTF.

On this clone itself: The CDR3 does not end in the conserved phenylalanine or tryptophan, so this is likely a read error. No DNA is shown, since the ends of the CDR3 on it are uncertain; the CDR3 is the one TCRdb lists. The genes are TRBV5-5 and TRBJ2-7; the table's D call of TRBD1 was not tested on the DNA. The CDR3 length equals 12 residues, ends included. Per germline, CDR1 SGHKS and CDR2 YYEKEE (reference sequence). The CDR3 spells CASSLLGQGSRL.

V gene TRBV23-1 combines with J gene TRBJ2-2, with D unresolved. TRBV23-1 is labeled an ORF, and its function is uncertain. V shed 4 bases and J shed 10 bases, with 25 bases lying between them. The CDR3 has 17 residues. DNA for the CDR3: TGCGCCAGCAGTCCCTCGCGCCACGAGGACCCAGGATCGGAGCTGTTTTTT. Protein product: CASSPSRHEDPGSELFF.

V is TRBV6-5 and J is TRBJ1-5; D is uncertain. Trimming shortened V by 7 bases and J by 4 bases, and 11 bases separated the two germline ends. Germline CDR1 reads MNHEY; CDR2 reads SVGAGI. The CDR3 sequence is 13 residues long. The DNA of the CDR3 is TGTGCCAGCAACTTCTTATTTAATCAGCCCCAGCATTTT. It specifies CASNFLFNQPQHF.

The rearrangement uses TRBV6-1 and TRBJ1-6; no reliable D call. This CDR3 is built from 13 residues. V lost 1 base, J lost 8 bases, and 6 bases lay in between. The germline gives CDR1 MNHNS, CDR2 SASEGT. CDR3 residues: CASSEVPDSPLHF. CDR3 in DNA: TGTGCCAGCAGTGAAGTCCCTGATTCACCCCTCCACTTT.

The V gene is TRBV2, the J gene TRBJ1-2, with D perhaps TRBD1 (5 bases). In germline, CDR1 is SNHLY, CDR2 FYNNEI. Deletions cut 0 bases from V and 7 bases from J, with 12 bases between. The CDR3 runs 14 residues. CDR3 residues: CASSEAGQGGGYTF. The CDR3 coding sequence is TGTGCCAGCAGTGAAGCCGGGCAGGGAGGTGGCTACACCTTC.

The V gene is TRBV7-3, the J gene TRBJ2-5; D not resolved. The CDR3 spans 15 residues. V lost 2 bases to trimming and J lost 2 bases, with 12 bases between them. Germline V gene lookup returns CDR1 SGHTA and CDR2 FQGTGA. The CDR3 nucleotides are TGTGCCAGCAGCTTAGGGCAGGTCGCTCAAGAGACCCAGTACTTC. Encoded protein: CASSLGQVAQETQYF.

J is TRBJ1-4 and V is TRBV5-5; no reliable D call. V was trimmed by 7 bases and J by 3 bases, leaving 10 bases between them. The CDR3 is made up of 13 amino acids. Germline V gives CDR1 SGHKS, CDR2 YYEKEE (reference sequence). The CDR3 nucleotides read TGTGCCAGCGGCTGGTGGGCTAATGAAAAACTGTTTTTT. Its protein is CASGWWANEKLFF.

The J gene is TRBJ1-1, the V gene TRBV10-3, with 8 bases matching TRBD1. Germline CDR1 and CDR2: ENHRY and SYGVKD. V shed 10 bases and J 3 bases; nucleotides not matched to a gene: 7. This CDR3 contains 13 residues. The CDR3 nucleotides read TGTGCCACCAGGACAGGGTACGACACTGAAGCTTTCTTT. This sequence encodes CATRTGYDTEAFF.

The V call is TRBV9, the J call TRBJ1-3; no definite D call. Germline V gene data show CDR1 as SGDLS and CDR2 as YYNGEE. The CDR3 consists of 15 residues. V gave up 5 bases and J gave up 0 bases, with 12 bases separating them. The CDR3 DNA is TGTGCCAGCAGGAGGAGCGGCTTCTCTGGAAACACCATATATTTT. The encoded protein is CASRRSGFSGNTIYF.

There are a few counts of this clone. Germline and junction disagree at one end, which may indicate a read error. The chain uses TRBV7-7 and TRBJ2-1; the match to TRBD2 covers 11 bases. Germline V gene sequence: CDR1 SSHAT, CDR2 FNYEAQ (reference sequence). The CDR3 covers 17 residues. The CDR3 DNA sequence: TGTGCTAGCAGGAACCCTAGCGGGAGGCACTCCTACAATGAGCAGTTCTTC. It specifies CASRNPSGRHSYNEQFF.

This chain joins TRBV6-6 and TRBJ1-3; no firm D call. The length of the CDR3 is 15 residues. Germline CDR1 reads MNHNY; CDR2 reads SVGAGI (reference sequence). Trimming left V 7 bases short and J 0 bases short, with 13 bases between. The CDR3 here is CASIRTARSGNTIYF. In DNA, the CDR3 is TGTGCCAGCATCCGGACGGCCCGCTCTGGAAACACCATATATTTT.

This clone appeared once. The gene calls are TRBV5-4 and TRBJ2-1; 11 bases line up with TRBD2. Germline-derived CDR1 and CDR2 are SGHNT and YYREEE (reference sequence). V trimming: 4 bases; J trimming: 3 bases; junction bases outside the gene matches: 6. The CDR3 sequence is 16 residues long. CDR3: CASSLLGLADYNEQFF. Here the CDR3 DNA reads TGTGCCAGCAGCCTGCTGGGACTAGCGGACTACAATGAGCAGTTCTTC.

This rearrangement joins TRBV4-1 to TRBJ2-1; D is unresolved. Germline loops: CDR1 MGHRA, CDR2 YSYEKL. V was pared by 0 bases and J by 2 bases, with 17 bases between. This CDR3 is built from 18 residues. The CDR3 here is CASSQDSRARAPYNEQFF. In DNA, the CDR3 is TGCGCCAGCAGCCAAGATTCTCGTGCCCGTGCGCCCTACAATGAGCAGTTCTTC.

A single count supports this clone. This chain joins TRBV27 and TRBJ2-3; D unresolved. Germline values: CDR1 MNHEY, CDR2 SMNVEV (reference sequence). The CDR3 covers 15 residues. Trimming stripped 2 bases from V and 4 bases from J, with 13 bases between. The CDR3 sequence: CASSLGDLRADTQYF. The CDR3 bases are TGTGCCAGCAGTTTAGGGGATCTGAGAGCAGATACGCAGTATTTT.

This clone was observed a single time. V is TRBV7-3 and J is TRBJ2-2; the D call may be TRBD1 or TRBD2 (5 bases each). The CDR3 runs 14 residues. Germline V CDR1 and CDR2: SGHTA, FQGTGA. The V end lost 5 bases, the J end lost 6 bases, and 13 bases lay between the germline ends. Here the CDR3 DNA reads TGTGCCAGCAGCCTCCGGGGCCACCCCGGGGAGCTGTTTTTT. Translating gives CASSLRGHPGELFF.

In DNA, the CDR3 is TGTGCCACCAGCAGAGGTCGGGGGGAAACCTACGAGCAGTACTTC. It translates to CATSRGRGETYEQYF. The rearrangement joins TRBV15 to TRBJ2-7, with 7 bases fitting TRBD2. The germline V gene encodes CDR1 LNHNV and CDR2 YYDKDF (reference sequence). The V segment lost 1 base and the J segment 2 bases; nucleotides outside the gene matches: 5. The CDR3 is 15 amino acids. Looking up the rest from reference TRBV15 and TRBJ2-7 gives the full variable domain: DAMVIQNPRYQVTQFGKPVTLSCSQTLNHNVMYWYQQKSSQAPKLLFHYYDKDFNNEADTPDNFQSRRPNTSFCFLDIRSPGLGDTAMYLCATSRGRGETYEQYFGPGTRLTVT.

V gene TRBV2 combines with J gene TRBJ2-1; 8 bases map to TRBD2. CDR3 length: 14 residues. V shed 5 bases, J shed 10 bases, and the junction held 10 bases outside the gene matches. CDR1 is SNHLY and CDR2 is FYNNEI in the germline V gene. As DNA, the CDR3 is TGTGCCAGCAGTAGGAGCGGGAGTATTGGAGAGCAGTTCTTC. Its translation: CASSRSGSIGEQFF.

The rearrangement links TRBV15 to TRBJ1-5; D gene ambiguous. The germline V gene has CDR1 LNHNV and CDR2 YYDKDF (reference sequence). This CDR3 has 15 residues. Trimming pared 0 bases from V and 11 bases from J, leaving 17 bases between. CDR3 region: CATSRDKGPLRTQHF. CDR3 DNA sequence: TGTGCCACCAGCAGAGATAAAGGTCCTCTAAGGACCCAGCATTTT.